This is a list of T cell receptor beta chains from one sample in a study of shared clonotypes between healthy human individuals. The protocol was immunoSEQ multiplex PCR, while the TCRdb copy is restricted to in-frame clones and leaves out a portion. The profile shows around 1.1 million clones, 75% to 80% of them singletons. The sequencing input was memory CD4+ T cells from PBMCs. The receptor source for this set is a man younger than 30 in good health. Some clones in this sample may be carry-over from other donors' samples. CDR3s include the opening cysteine and the closing phenylalanine or tryptophan. D genes are given only for firm matches. A row's size may be missing; if present it is once, few, many or a size class.

CDR3	DNA	size	D	J	V	length
CAWSVQDSSDTQYF	TGTGCCTGGAGTGTACAGGATAGCTCGGATACGCAGTATTTT	NA	NA	TRBJ2-3	TRBV30	14
CASSAGTSGGGYTF	TGTGCCAGCAGCGCCGGGACTTCCGGAGGTGGCTACACCTTC	NA	NA	TRBJ1-2	TRBV9	14
CASSRQGTETQYF	TGTGCCAGTAGTCGACAGGGGACGGAGACCCAGTACTTC	NA	TRBD1	TRBJ2-5	TRBV28	13
CASSLAIASGLTEQYF	TGCGCCAGCAGCTTGGCCATAGCTAGCGGGTTGACCGAGCAGTACTTC	NA	TRBD2	TRBJ2-7	TRBV5-1	16
CAWSVLHTGELFF	TGTGCCTGGAGTGTACTCCACACCGGGGAGCTGTTTTTT	NA	NA	TRBJ2-2	TRBV30	13
CASSFGGRGHGGELFF	TGTGCCAGCAGCTTCGGCGGCAGGGGGCACGGCGGGGAGCTGTTTTTT	NA	TRBD1	TRBJ2-2	TRBV5-6	16
CASGSGISEGQETQYF	TGTGCCAGCGGTAGCGGGATCTCCGAGGGCCAAGAGACCCAGTACTTC	once	TRBD2	TRBJ2-5	TRBV6-4	16
CASSLSGMSSYEQYF	TGTGCCAGCAGCCTCAGCGGAATGAGCTCCTACGAGCAGTACTTC	once	NA	TRBJ2-7	TRBV5-4	15
CASSLGLVTGDTEAFF	TGTGCCAGCAGCTTGGGACTCGTTACAGGGGACACTGAAGCTTTCTTT	NA	TRBD1	TRBJ1-1	TRBV5-6	16
CASSLGVENTEAFF	TGTGCCAGCAGCTTAGGAGTTGAGAACACTGAAGCTTTCTTT	NA	NA	TRBJ1-1	TRBV7-2	14
CASSPQAQETGEKLFF	TGTGCCAGCAGCCCACAGGCACAGGAGACCGGGGAAAAACTGTTTTTT	NA	NA	TRBJ1-4	TRBV4-2	16
CASRASGRETQYF	TGTGCCAGCAGGGCTAGCGGGAGGGAGACCCAGTACTTC	few	TRBD2	TRBJ2-5	TRBV28	13
CSVLTGEETQYF	TGCAGCGTTCTAACAGGGGAAGAGACCCAGTACTTC	NA	TRBD1	TRBJ2-5	TRBV29-1	12
CAISSGSPAGNTIYF	TGTGCCATCAGTTCCGGGAGCCCGGCTGGAAACACCATATATTTT	NA	NA	TRBJ1-3	TRBV10-3	15
CASSWEAGYEQYF	TGTGCCAGCAGCTGGGAGGCAGGCTACGAGCAGTACTTC	NA	NA	TRBJ2-7	TRBV7-3	13
CASSSPGSEKLFF	TGCGCCAGCAGCTCCCCCGGTAGTGAAAAACTGTTTTTT	NA	NA	TRBJ1-4	TRBV5-1	13
CASSQDGLAGYNEQFF	TGCGCCAGCAGCCAAGATGGACTAGCGGGGTACAATGAGCAGTTCTTC	once	TRBD2	TRBJ2-1	TRBV4-1	16
CASSYSRDGYTF	TGTGCCAGCAGTTACTCGAGGGATGGCTACACCTTC	NA	NA	TRBJ1-2	TRBV6-6	12
CASSLRDPRPGRTGELFF	TGCGCCAGCAGCCTCCGGGACCCCCGTCCGGGAAGGACCGGGGAGCTGTTTTTT	NA	NA	TRBJ2-2	TRBV5-1	18
CASSTRVDPSWGEKLFF	TGTGCCAGCAGTACCCGTGTGGACCCCTCATGGGGAGAAAAACTGTTTTTT	NA	NA	TRBJ1-4	TRBV25-1	17
CASSGSGHGTYNEQFF	TGTGCCAGCAGCGGAAGCGGCCATGGCACCTACAATGAGCAGTTCTTC	NA	NA	TRBJ2-1	TRBV7-3	16
CATSRGASGETQYF	TGTGCCACCAGCAGAGGTGCTAGCGGAGAGACCCAGTACTTC	NA	TRBD2	TRBJ2-5	TRBV15	14
CASSPGPYEQYF	TGTGCCAGCAGCCCTGGTCCCTACGAGCAGTACTTC	NA	NA	TRBJ2-7	TRBV7-2	12
CASSPYRDREADTQYF	TGTGCCAGCTCACCATACCGGGACAGGGAGGCGGATACGCAGTATTTT	NA	TRBD1	TRBJ2-3	TRBV18	16
CASSSRSGGATYEQYF	TGCGCCAGCAGCTCCCGATCGGGGGGAGCTACCTACGAGCAGTACTTC	NA	TRBD2	TRBJ2-7	TRBV5-1	16
CASSPGSGAAYNEQFF	TGTGCCAGCAGCCCAGGGAGCGGGGCGGCCTACAATGAGCAGTTCTTC	few	TRBD2	TRBJ2-1	TRBV28	16
CASSAQTDFGYTF	TGTGCCAGCTCAGCCCAGACAGACTTTGGCTACACCTTC	few	NA	TRBJ1-2	TRBV18	13
CASSLGGLGGYEQYF	TGTGCCAGCAGCTTAGGGGGCTTGGGTGGCTACGAGCAGTACTTC	NA	NA	TRBJ2-7	TRBV7-8	15
CASSPNRRGSGTGANVLTF	TGTGCCAGCTCACCGAACCGGCGGGGTAGCGGGACAGGGGCCAACGTCCTGACTTTC	NA	TRBD2	TRBJ2-6	TRBV18	19
CASSGIGGFGEKLFF	TGTGCCAGCAGTGGAATAGGGGGATTCGGGGAAAAACTGTTTTTT	NA	NA	TRBJ1-4	TRBV2	15
CASSSTGVTEAFF	TGTGCCAGCAGCAGTACAGGGGTCACTGAAGCTTTCTTT	NA	TRBD1	TRBJ1-1	TRBV5-5	13
CASIGGEQYF	TGCGCCAGCATAGGGGGCGAGCAGTACTTC	few	NA	TRBJ2-7	TRBV10-1	10
CASSLVTGGKLFF	TGTGCCAGCAGCCTGGTGACAGGGGGAAAACTGTTTTTT	NA	TRBD1	TRBJ1-4	TRBV7-8	13
CAWSALQGGGYTF	TGTGCCTGGAGTGCCCTACAGGGGGGAGGCTACACCTTC	NA	TRBD1	TRBJ1-2	TRBV30	13
CSVPGTFLRGAQYF	TGCAGCGTCCCTGGGACGTTCTTAAGGGGGGCCCAGTACTTC	NA	NA	TRBJ2-5	TRBV29-1	14
CASSLGRGTYNEQFF	TGTGCCAGCAGCTTGGGGAGGGGAACGTACAATGAGCAGTTCTTC	NA	NA	TRBJ2-1	TRBV5-6	15
CASSQYNRNTEAFF	TGTGCCAGCAGCCAATATAACAGAAACACTGAAGCTTTCTTT	few	NA	TRBJ1-1	TRBV11-2	14
CASSASGSLQETQYF	TGTGCCAGCAGTGCTAGCGGGAGTCTCCAAGAGACCCAGTACTTC	NA	TRBD2	TRBJ2-5	TRBV28	15
CASTRLGLAGDNEQFF	TGCGCCAGCACTCGTTTAGGACTAGCGGGAGACAATGAGCAGTTCTTC	NA	TRBD2	TRBJ2-1	TRBV5-1	16
CASSSIRSGQGYYGYTF	TGTGCCAGCAGCTCTATCCGGTCGGGACAGGGGTACTATGGCTACACCTTC	NA	TRBD1	TRBJ1-2	TRBV7-2	17
CASSEAGGLETQYF	TGCGCCAGCAGTGAGGCGGGAGGGTTGGAGACCCAGTACTTC	NA	TRBD2	TRBJ2-5	TRBV10-1	14
CASSPVRVREDEQYF	TGTGCCAGCAGCCCTGTAAGGGTCAGGGAGGACGAGCAGTACTTC	NA	NA	TRBJ2-7	TRBV7-6	15
CASSSPGQGNQPQHF	TGTGCCAGCAGCAGCCCGGGACAGGGCAATCAGCCCCAGCATTTT	NA	TRBD1	TRBJ1-5	TRBV28	15
CASSLMGQGTEAFF	TGCGCCAGCAGCTTAATGGGACAGGGTACTGAAGCTTTCTTT	NA	TRBD1	TRBJ1-1	TRBV5-1	14
CASSDYGKNNEQFF	TGCGCCAGCAGTGATTACGGGAAAAACAATGAGCAGTTCTTC	NA	NA	TRBJ2-1	TRBV10-1	14
CASSLRDSWGETQYF	TGTGCCAGCAGTTTACGCGACTCGTGGGGGGAGACCCAGTACTTC	few	NA	TRBJ2-5	TRBV28	15
CARGGQINTEAFF	TGTGCCAGGGGGGGACAGATAAACACTGAAGCTTTCTTT	NA	TRBD1	TRBJ1-1	TRBV6-4	13
CASSPRDDAYNEQFF	TGTGCCAGCAGCCCCCGGGACGACGCCTACAATGAGCAGTTCTTC	once	NA	TRBJ2-1	TRBV4-2	15
CASSLIPQGANYGYTF	TGCGCCAGCAGCTTGATCCCACAGGGGGCGAACTATGGCTACACCTTC	NA	TRBD1	TRBJ1-2	TRBV5-1	16
CASSYPFTGAYEQYF	TGTGCCAGCAGTTACCCATTTACAGGGGCCTACGAGCAGTACTTC	NA	TRBD1	TRBJ2-7	TRBV6-6	15
CASEGDEQFF	TGTGCCAGCGAGGGGGATGAGCAGTTCTTC	NA	NA	TRBJ2-1	TRBV6-4	10
CASSSRGEGPGETQYF	TGTGCCAGCAGCTCACGGGGGGAGGGACCGGGAGAGACCCAGTACTTC	NA	TRBD2	TRBJ2-5	TRBV11-3	16
CAWSPPGTPNQPQHF	TGTGCCTGGAGTCCCCCAGGAACGCCTAATCAGCCCCAGCATTTT	few	NA	TRBJ1-5	TRBV30	15
CASSLTGTGNTGELFF	TGTGCCAGCAGCTTGACCGGGACAGGCAACACCGGGGAGCTGTTTTTT	NA	TRBD1	TRBJ2-2	TRBV7-3	16
CSVELGQNYGYTF	TGCAGCGTTGAACTGGGCCAGAACTATGGCTACACCTTC	once	NA	TRBJ1-2	TRBV29-1	13
CASSPRTGGPATQYF	TGTGCCAGCAGTCCCCGGACAGGGGGCCCGGCGACCCAGTACTTC	NA	TRBD1	TRBJ2-5	TRBV28	15
CASSLTNQPQHF	TGTGCCAGCAGCTTAACCAATCAGCCCCAGCATTTT	NA	NA	TRBJ1-5	TRBV7-2	12